This T cell receptor (beta chain) was observed in a study of Ad26.COV2.S vaccination and SARS-CoV-2 variants (dated by TCRdb to the early 2020s). Background on the whole study: Vaccine-arm donors were drawn from COV1001, a multicentre, randomized, double-blind, placebo-controlled phase I-IIa trial of Ad26.COV2.S in healthy adults. A total of approximately 30 samples were included in the TCR-sequenced set, comprising around 19 Ad26.COV2.S vaccine recipients, 5 placebo recipients and 8 SARS-CoV-2 convalescent individuals. TCRbeta repertoire sequencing was used to assess the specificity and breadth of SARS-CoV-2-reactive T cell receptors after Ad26.COV2.S vaccination. Ad26.COV2.S was given intramuscularly at 5x10^10 or 1x10^11 viral particles, as a single shot or as two shots 56 days apart. Investigators remained blinded to trial group allocation during experiments and outcome assessment. Trial participants were randomized into five groups of five: low-dose or high-dose Ad26.COV2.S given once or twice, or placebo on both occasions. Overall study results and their limits: Substantial breadth of spike-specific CD8+ and CD4+ T cell responses was reported after vaccination. The authors noted that total T cell responses may have been underestimated by the TCR breadth and depth analyses. Comparable non-spike TCR breadth was observed between vaccine and placebo recipients, consistent with only spike being contained in the vaccine. The study was not powered to compare responses between vaccine doses or regimens. Spike-specific TCR breadth was higher in Ad26.COV2.S recipients than in placebo recipients (P = 0.0014).

The immunoSEQ Assay was used to sequence TCRbeta CDR3 regions. After extraction, genomic DNA underwent amplification by bias-controlled multiplex PCR, followed by high-throughput sequencing. Regarding the original processing steps: Collapsing and filtering of sequences were performed to quantify the absolute abundance of each unique TCRbeta CDR3 region. T cell fraction was estimated by normalization of TCRbeta template counts to usable DNA, with usable DNA being measured through amplification of reference genes present in all nucleated cells. Repertoire TCRs were annotated as SARS-CoV-2-specific when V gene, CDR3 amino acid sequence and J gene were exactly matched to a known reactive TCR set. MIRA supplied the reference SARS-CoV-2 TCR set, which was filtered for enrichment in COVID-19-positive ImmuneCODE repertoires so that public or cross-reactive TCRs were removed. Drawing on the MIRA antigens, annotated TCRs were analysed further at the level of specific ORF or position within ORF. Depth was the summed frequency of annotated unique rearrangements, while breadth was defined as annotated unique rearrangements over total unique productive rearrangements. Two-sided Wilcoxon rank-sum tests were used to compare TCR breadth between groups. The immuneACCESS repertoire file appears here via TCRdb, limited to in-frame rearrangements. These files lack a portion of the clones; in checked studies, under half of the deficit traces to unresolved V genes, and the cause of the others is not known. The DNA gave D and trimming, while V, J and clone size come from that table. The sample has about 320,000 clones on record, about 86% of them singletons. In total, the top ten clones hold under 2% of the sample.

Sample treatment or condition, as interpreted from the label and publication: 15 to 20 received Ad26.COV2.S at low or high dose, single or two shots; roughly five received placebo; per-sample allocation not given. For vaccine and placebo recipients, repertoires were sequenced using samples collected on day 63 after the first injection. In Cohort 1b, 25 to 30 adults aged 18-55 years were enrolled at a single site in Boston, USA, between 29 July and 7 August 2020. Ad26.COV2.S was a replication-incompetent adenovirus type 26 vector expressing a prefusion-stabilized SARS-CoV-2 spike protein from the original Wuhan strain. With regard to this clone: It lacks a known antigen. Nothing much larger sits one base from this clone, and base qualities are not available.

The TCR was taken from a person between 18 and 65 years old who received the Ad26.COV2.S COVID-19 vaccine or a placebo. Sequenced here: peripheral blood, sampled in a trial of Ad26.COV2.S vaccine versus placebo.

The DNA sequence is given as TGCGCCAGCAGCTCACAGGGAGCACGTAACACCGGGGAGCTGTTTTTT. Its product reads: CASSSQGARNTGELFF. The chain couples TRBV5-1 to TRBJ2-2, with TRBD1 tentatively as D gene (6 bases match). CDR1 SGHRS and CDR2 YFSETQ are derived from the germline V gene. The junction shows trimming of 3 bases on V and 2 bases on J, plus 14 bases between the germline ends. Including cysteine and phenylalanine, the CDR3 has 16 amino acids. The kept DNA is CDR3 alone, 48 bases in frame from the first base.